What follows is one T cell receptor beta chain and its context. Its antigen is as yet unknown. The donors were part of the validation cohort of 95 to 150 subjects. That cohort was separate from the first cohort, which comprised about 670 subjects. This entry comes from a study of cytomegalovirus exposure and HLA in healthy donors. Study-wide results and caveats: The TCR clusters that emerged in the first cohort tended, a later analysis found, to co-occur in the 110 or so validation repertoires. While the bulk of TCR sequences proved rare, some public TCRs turned up in many donors.

Profiling relied on immunoSEQ multiplex PCR, and the TCRdb table lists in-frame clones only, not all of them. This sample has over 200,000 clones, with over 80% found just once. This CDR3 contains 15 residues. V lost 4 bases, J lost 6 bases, and 10 bases stayed unmatched. Germline loops: CDR1 SGHRS, CDR2 YFSETQ. The source is a woman aged 30 to 39 in good health and CMV-seropositive. This chain links TRBV5-1 with TRBJ1-2; 9 nucleotides agree with TRBD1. Sequencing used PBMCs. CDR3 DNA: TGCGCCAGCAGCCCTCCGGGACAGGGATTTAATGGCTACACCTTC. Protein product: CASSPPGQGFNGYTF.